The T cell receptor beta chain under discussion was sequenced for a study of blood T cell repertoires in COVID-19. Using immunoSEQ multiplex PCR, the repertoire was profiled, and TCRdb retains in-frame clones only, with some absent. The top ten hold more than 9.5% of the sample, which has some 320,000 clones, around nine tenths seen once. Patients from Seattle were sampled longitudinally, starting during active infection. This CDR3 has 16 residues. CDR1 is MNHNS, CDR2 SASEGT, per germline. V was clipped by 1 base and J by 7 bases, with 14 bases between them. This TCR was recovered from a woman in her 30s with COVID-19, enrolled during active disease. The sequenced material came from peripheral blood. The V and J genes are TRBV6-1 and TRBJ1-6; perhaps TRBD1 as D (5 bases). CDR3 in amino acids: CASSEELGEGNSPLHF. In DNA form, the CDR3 reads TGTGCCAGCAGTGAAGAGTTAGGGGAAGGCAATTCACCCCTCCACTTT.